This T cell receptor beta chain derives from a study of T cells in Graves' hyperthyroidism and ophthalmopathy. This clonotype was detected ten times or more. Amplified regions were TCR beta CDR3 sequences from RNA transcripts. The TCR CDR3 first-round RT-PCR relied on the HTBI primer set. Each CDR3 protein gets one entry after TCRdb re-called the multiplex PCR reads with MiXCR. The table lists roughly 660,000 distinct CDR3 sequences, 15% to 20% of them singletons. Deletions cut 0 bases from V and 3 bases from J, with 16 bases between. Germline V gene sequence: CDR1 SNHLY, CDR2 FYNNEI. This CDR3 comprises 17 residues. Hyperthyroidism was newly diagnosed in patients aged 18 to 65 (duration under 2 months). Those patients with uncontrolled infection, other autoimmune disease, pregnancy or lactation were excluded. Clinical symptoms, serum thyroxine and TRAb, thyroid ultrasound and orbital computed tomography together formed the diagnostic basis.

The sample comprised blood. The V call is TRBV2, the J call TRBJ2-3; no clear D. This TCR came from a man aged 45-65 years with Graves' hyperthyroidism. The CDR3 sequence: CASSEARPAHYTDTQYF. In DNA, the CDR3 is TGTGCCAGCAGTGAAGCGAGGCCCGCGCACTATACAGATACGCAGTATTTT.